Below, 29 T cell receptor beta chains from the same sample are listed, as sequenced in a study. Each CDR3 protein is one row after TCRdb ran MiXCR on the RT-PCR reads. This table has approximately 720,000 distinct CDR3 sequences, about 14% appearing once. Sample: memory CD4+ T cells from blood. The receptors come from a female donor in good health, serving as a healthy control.

This clonotype was seen ten or more times. This chain connects TRBV18 to TRBJ2-3, with D unresolved. The CDR3 is 15 amino acids. Deletions cut 2 bases from V and 0 bases from J, with 9 bases between. The germline CDR1 and CDR2 sequences are KGHSH and LQKENI. The CDR3 sequence: CASSPDSASTDTQYF. CDR3 coding DNA: TGTGCCAGCTCACCAGACTCGGCTAGCACAGATACGCAGTATTTT. Looking up the rest from reference TRBV18 and TRBJ2-3 gives the full variable domain: NAGVMQNPRHLVRRRGQEARLRCSPMKGHSHVYWYRQLPEEGLKFMVYLQKENIIDESGMPKERFSAEFPKEGPSILRIQQVVRGDSAAYFCASSPDSASTDTQYFGPGTRLTVL.

The J gene is TRBJ2-7, the V gene TRBV6-5; the D gene is possibly TRBD1 (5 bases). The CDR3 length is 14 residues. V lost 6 bases, J lost 4 bases, and 16 bases lay in between. Germline assignment: CDR1 MNHEY and CDR2 SVGAGI. The chain's CDR3 is CASSRGQGFYEQYF. For the CDR3, the DNA is TGTGCCAGCAGCCGCGGTCAGGGATTTTACGAGCAGTACTTC.

This clonotype came up a few times. The chain combines TRBV28 with TRBJ1-6, with TRBD1 as a possible D gene (5 bases). Germline lookup yields CDR1 MDHEN and CDR2 SYDVKM. CDR3 length: 15 residues. Trimming removed 2 bases at V and 14 bases at J, with 19 bases between. The CDR3 region has the DNA TGTGCCAGCAGTTTAATCGTAGCAGGGCGTACGGCCCTCCACTTT. Its translation is CASSLIVAGRTALHF.

The chain couples TRBV5-1 to TRBJ1-3, with TRBD1 matching over 10 bases. The V segment lost 0 bases and the J segment 4 bases; nucleotides outside the gene matches: 10. The CDR3 covers 18 residues. CDR1 and CDR2 from the germline V gene are SGHRS and YFSETQ. This CDR3 is CASSLGDRGLMAGNTIYF. The CDR3 nucleotides are TGCGCCAGCAGCTTGGGGGACAGGGGCCTAATGGCAGGAAACACCATATATTTT. The full variable domain, completed using reference TRBV5-1 and TRBJ1-3, is KAGVTQTPRYLIKTRGQQVTLSCSPISGHRSVSWYQQTPGQGLQFLFEYFSETQRNKGNFPGRFSGRQFSNSRSEMNVSTLELGDSALYLCASSLGDRGLMAGNTIYFGEGSWLTVV.

The V and J genes are TRBV20-1 and TRBJ2-7; TRBD1 aligns across 8 bases. The junction had 11 bases not matched to a gene; V was cut back by 3 bases and J by 1 base. The CDR3 consists of 16 residues. Germline lookup yields CDR1 DFQATT and CDR2 SNEGSKA (reference sequence). The CDR3 DNA is TGCAGTGCTAGTGCGAATGCGGGACAGGCGTCCTACGAGCAGTACTTC. Protein sequence: CSASANAGQASYEQYF.

This chain connects TRBV7-9 to TRBJ1-4, with D uncertain. Trimming removed 5 bases at V and 4 bases at J, with 8 bases between. CDR1 and CDR2 (germline): SEHNR, FQNEAQ (reference sequence). This CDR3 region has 13 residues. The CDR3 here is CASSRAVNEKLFF. In nucleotides, the CDR3 is TGTGCCAGCAGCCGGGCGGTTAATGAAAAACTGTTTTTT.

V and J are TRBV24-1 and TRBJ2-1; the D is unclear. Germline CDR1 reads KGHDR; CDR2 reads SFDVKD. Trimming cost V 1 base and J 9 bases, with 15 bases left between them. This CDR3 spans 15 amino acids. The CDR3 nucleotides read TGTGCCACCAGTGATTTTGGCGGCCGGTGGGGTGAGCAGTTCTTC. It translates to CATSDFGGRWGEQFF.

This chain connects TRBV6-1 to TRBJ1-1; D is unclear. V was cut by 7 bases and J by 3 bases, with 15 bases left in between. This CDR3 has 14 amino acids. From germline, CDR1 is MNHNS and CDR2 SASEGT. The CDR3 loop is CASNLVGMHTEAFF. The CDR3 bases are TGTGCCAGCAACTTGGTGGGGATGCACACTGAAGCTTTCTTT.

This clonotype appeared a few times. The J gene is TRBJ1-1, the V gene TRBV6-5, with D maybe TRBD1 (5 bases). V gave up 2 bases and J gave up 7 bases, with 20 bases separating them. Per the germline V gene, CDR1 is MNHEY and CDR2 is SVGAGI. CDR3 length: 16 residues. The CDR3 coding sequence is TGTGCCAGCAGTTACAACCAGCCGGGACGCCCGATTGAAGCTTTCTTT. Its translation is CASSYNQPGRPIEAFF.

V and J are TRBV15 and TRBJ2-1, with a weak D call TRBD2 (5 bases). Germline V gene sequence: CDR1 LNHNV, CDR2 YYDKDF (reference sequence). The CDR3 contains 13 residues. V lost 5 bases to trimming and J lost 2 bases, with 7 bases between them. This CDR3 reads CATSGRAYNEQFF. The CDR3 region has the DNA TGTGCCACCAGCGGGCGGGCCTACAATGAGCAGTTCTTC. The full variable domain, with the rest looked up from reference TRBV15 and TRBJ2-1, is DAMVIQNPRYQVTQFGKPVTLSCSQTLNHNVMYWYQQKSSQAPKLLFHYYDKDFNNEADTPDNFQSRRPNTSFCFLDIRSPGLGDTAMYLCATSGRAYNEQFFGPGTRLTVL.

In its sample, this clonotype was seen many times. At one boundary the junction diverges from the germline segment, which might be a read error. The V gene is TRBV4-1, the J gene TRBJ2-3; D is unclear. Germline V lookup: CDR1 MGHRA, CDR2 YSYEKL. CDR3 length equals 12 residues. CDR3 in DNA: TGTGCCAGCAGTCAAACTACAGATACGCAGTATTTT. Translated: CASSQTTDTQYF.

This clonotype was recorded a few times. This sequence joins TRBV5-4 and TRBJ2-2, with 9 bases lining up with TRBD1. This CDR3 spans 17 amino acids. V lost 4 bases, J lost 1 base, and 8 bases stayed unmatched. Germline V gene data show CDR1 as SGHNT and CDR2 as YYREEE (reference sequence). CDR3 sequence: CASSRTGQGLNTGELFF. CDR3 sequence (DNA): TGTGCCAGCAGCAGGACTGGACAGGGGTTGAACACCGGGGAGCTGTTTTTT. The whole variable domain, remainder taken from reference TRBV5-4 and TRBJ2-2, is ETGVTQSPTHLIKTRGQQVTLRCSSQSGHNTVSWYQQALGQGPQFIFQYYREEENGRGNFPPRFSGLQFPNYSSELNVNALELDDSALYLCASSRTGQGLNTGELFFGEGSRLTVL.

The J gene is TRBJ2-1, the V gene TRBV28; weak D call: TRBD1 (6 bases). This CDR3 is 15 amino acids long. V was clipped by 8 bases and J by 5 bases, with 19 bases between them. Germline loops: CDR1 MDHEN, CDR2 SYDVKM. CDR3 in DNA: TGTGCCAGCCTCTATCAGGGGTTTTCCCACAATGAGCAGTTCTTC. Translation gives CASLYQGFSHNEQFF.

This clonotype was seen more than once but under ten times. The chain combines TRBV5-1 with TRBJ2-1, with 13 bases fitting TRBD2. V shed 4 bases and J 0 bases; nucleotides not matched to a gene: 4. The length of the CDR3 is 17 residues. In germline, CDR1 is SGHRS, CDR2 YFSETQ. CDR3: CASSILAGGSSYNEQFF. CDR3 DNA sequence: TGCGCCAGCAGCATACTAGCGGGAGGGAGCTCCTACAATGAGCAGTTCTTC.

Only a few counts were recorded for this clonotype. The chain carries TRBV20-1 and TRBJ1-1; D call uncertain. With 0 bases removed from V and 4 bases from J, the gap between germline ends came to 6 bases. There are 12 residues in the CDR3. Germline-derived CDR1 and CDR2 are DFQATT and SNEGSKA (reference sequence). CDR3 residues: CSAREGFTEAFF. The CDR3 nucleotides are TGCAGTGCTAGAGAAGGGTTCACTGAAGCTTTCTTT.

The V gene is TRBV29-1, the J gene TRBJ2-3; the match to TRBD1 covers 7 bases. This CDR3 has 13 residues. Unmatched junction bases numbered 0, after V lost 2 bases and J lost 1 base. Germline values: CDR1 SQVTM, CDR2 ANQGSEA. CDR3 sequence: CSVETGGTDTQYF. The CDR3 region has the DNA TGCAGCGTTGAAACAGGGGGCACAGATACGCAGTATTTT.

This clonotype was recorded at least ten times. DNA of the CDR3: TGCAGTGCTAGATTGGGGGGGGACGAGCAGTACTTC. Translating it yields CSARLGGDEQYF. The chain recombines TRBV20-1 with TRBJ2-7, with 7 bases that match TRBD2. The J segment lost 5 bases and the V segment lost 2 bases, leaving 3 bases of the junction unmatched. This CDR3 is 12 amino acids long. Per the germline V gene, CDR1 is DFQATT and CDR2 is SNEGSKA (reference sequence).

This clonotype was seen more than once but under ten times. The chain couples TRBV7-2 to TRBJ1-5; D not certain. The CDR3 consists of 13 residues. Germline V CDR1 and CDR2: SGHTA, FQGNSA. The V and J ends lost 3 bases and 5 bases respectively, with 8 bases between them. As DNA, the CDR3 is TGTGCCAGCAGCTTCCAGCCCGATCAGCCCCAGCATTTT. Translating gives CASSFQPDQPQHF.

This clonotype was seen repeatedly, ten times or more. This chain uses TRBV9 with TRBJ2-3; D is ambiguous. The CDR3 runs to 14 residues. Germline assignment: CDR1 SGDLS and CDR2 YYNGEE. Trimming shortened V by 0 bases and J by 7 bases, and 12 bases separated the two germline ends. CDR3: CASSVAMKAYTQYF. The CDR3 DNA is TGTGCCAGCAGCGTAGCGATGAAGGCTTATACGCAGTATTTT. The full variable domain, in which reference TRBV9 and TRBJ2-3 provide the parts outside the CDR3, is DSGVTQTPKHLITATGQRVTLRCSPRSGDLSVYWYQQSLDQGLQFLIQYYNGEERAKGNILERFSAQQFPDLHSELNLSSLELGDSALYFCASSVAMKAYTQYFGPGTRLTVL.

This clonotype was detected ten times or more. The V and J genes are TRBV6-6 and TRBJ2-7; D is undetermined. V was clipped by 2 bases and J by 1 base, with 9 bases between them. The CDR3 sequence is 14 residues long. Looked up from germline, CDR1 is MNHNY and CDR2 is SVGAGI (reference sequence). CDR3 in DNA: TGTGCCAGCAGTTACGATTACAGATCCTACGAGCAGTACTTC. Translating gives CASSYDYRSYEQYF.

The chain is built from TRBV20-1 and TRBJ1-1; tentative D call: TRBD1 (6 bases). The ends were cut back, 3 bases at V and 0 bases at J, with 26 bases in the middle. The CDR3 is 19 amino acids. Germline CDR1 and CDR2: DFQATT and SNEGSKA (reference sequence). This CDR3 is CSARAVTGAQFIMNTEAFF. The CDR3 region has the DNA TGCAGTGCTAGGGCGGTGACAGGAGCCCAATTTATCATGAACACTGAAGCTTTCTTT.

This clonotype was observed at least ten times. This sequence joins TRBV5-6 and TRBJ1-2; no clear D gene. Per the germline V gene, CDR1 is SGHDT and CDR2 is YYEEEE. The ends were cut back, 4 bases at V and 5 bases at J, with 12 bases in the middle. This CDR3 contains 13 residues. CDR3 loop: CASSPAAAYGYTF. As DNA, the CDR3 is TGTGCCAGCAGCCCGGCGGCAGCGTATGGCTACACCTTC.

This sequence joins TRBV20-1 and TRBJ2-7, with 7 bases that match TRBD1. The J segment lost 5 bases and the V segment lost 3 bases, leaving 4 bases of the junction unmatched. This CDR3 contains 12 residues. CDR1 is DFQATT and CDR2 is SNEGSKA in the germline V gene (reference sequence). CDR3 region: CSASRDSHEQYF. The CDR3 DNA sequence: TGCAGTGCTAGCCGGGACAGCCACGAGCAGTACTTC.

In this sample, this clonotype turned up many times. This sequence joins TRBV5-6 and TRBJ2-7; D remains ambiguous. With 1 base removed from V and 2 bases from J, the gap between germline ends came to 7 bases. In germline, CDR1 is SGHDT, CDR2 YYEEEE. The CDR3 is made up of 13 amino acids. This CDR3 reads CASSLSGAYEQYF. The CDR3 nucleotides read TGTGCCAGCAGCTTGTCAGGAGCCTACGAGCAGTACTTC.

The chain carries TRBV9 and TRBJ2-1; 8 bases are a match to TRBD2. CDR3 size: 13 residues. The germline gives CDR1 SGDLS, CDR2 YYNGEE. The junction had 3 bases not matched to a gene; V was cut back by 0 bases and J by 10 bases. CDR3 residues: CASSVGPSGEQFF. In DNA form, the CDR3 reads TGTGCCAGCAGCGTAGGTCCTAGCGGGGAGCAGTTCTTC.

This clonotype was found many times. The rearrangement links TRBV6-5 to TRBJ2-5; a weak D match, TRBD1 (5 bases). Germline CDR1 and CDR2: MNHEY and SVGAGI. V was trimmed by 6 bases and J by 5 bases, leaving 13 bases between them. This CDR3 is 13 amino acids long. The CDR3 coding sequence is TGTGCCAGCAGCTCTACAGGTCGCGAGACCCAGTACTTC. Its translation is CASSSTGRETQYF.

This clonotype was observed many times. The chain joins TRBV20-1 to TRBJ2-3, with TRBD2 matching 12 bases. CDR1 is DFQATT, CDR2 SNEGSKA, per germline (reference sequence). The CDR3 runs 17 residues. J was trimmed by 5 bases and V by 5 bases; bases with no gene match: 14. As DNA, the CDR3 is TGCAGTGCTCGGCCTGTCGCCCTAGCGGGAGGGGTAGATACGCAGTATTTT. Its protein is CSARPVALAGGVDTQYF.

This clonotype showed up many times. V is TRBV4-3 and J is TRBJ2-3; a weak D match, TRBD2 (5 bases). V lost 2 bases, J lost 0 bases, and 18 bases lay in between. CDR1 LGHNA and CDR2 YSLEER come from the germline V gene. CDR3 length: 18 residues. CDR3 sequence reads: CASSQTGEGITSTDTQYF. The CDR3 coding sequence is TGCGCCAGCAGCCAAACCGGGGAAGGAATAACTAGCACAGATACGCAGTATTTT.

Many counts were recorded for this clonotype. CDR3 coding DNA: TGCGCCAGCAGCTTGGATCAGGGGGCAGATACGCAGTATTTT. Its translation is CASSLDQGADTQYF. This chain uses TRBV5-1 with TRBJ2-3, with TRBD1 matching 7 bases. The V gene end was trimmed by 0 bases and the J gene end by 4 bases; junction bases not matched to a gene: 2. This CDR3 has 14 amino acids. Germline V gene lookup returns CDR1 SGHRS and CDR2 YFSETQ.